What follows is one TCR beta chain and its context. The data derive from a study of T cell responses to AZD1222 COVID-19 vaccine. Trimming took 5 bases from V and 4 from J, leaving 18 bases between them. Germline V gene sequence: CDR1 SGHAT, CDR2 FQNNGV. CDR3 length equals 17 residues. Here immunoSEQ multiplex PCR was the method, and the copy in TCRdb shows in-frame clones only, minus some. Of 130,000 to 150,000 clones listed, about 92% are singletons. V and J are TRBV11-2 and TRBJ2-6; tentatively, D is TRBD1 (5 bases). This TCR was recovered from an adult who had recovered from COVID-19. Source: peripheral blood, taken after recovery from COVID-19. The CDR3 sequence: CASSHHQGKIGANVLTF. CDR3 DNA sequence: TGTGCCAGCAGCCACCACCAGGGTAAAATAGGGGCCAACGTCCTGACTTTC.